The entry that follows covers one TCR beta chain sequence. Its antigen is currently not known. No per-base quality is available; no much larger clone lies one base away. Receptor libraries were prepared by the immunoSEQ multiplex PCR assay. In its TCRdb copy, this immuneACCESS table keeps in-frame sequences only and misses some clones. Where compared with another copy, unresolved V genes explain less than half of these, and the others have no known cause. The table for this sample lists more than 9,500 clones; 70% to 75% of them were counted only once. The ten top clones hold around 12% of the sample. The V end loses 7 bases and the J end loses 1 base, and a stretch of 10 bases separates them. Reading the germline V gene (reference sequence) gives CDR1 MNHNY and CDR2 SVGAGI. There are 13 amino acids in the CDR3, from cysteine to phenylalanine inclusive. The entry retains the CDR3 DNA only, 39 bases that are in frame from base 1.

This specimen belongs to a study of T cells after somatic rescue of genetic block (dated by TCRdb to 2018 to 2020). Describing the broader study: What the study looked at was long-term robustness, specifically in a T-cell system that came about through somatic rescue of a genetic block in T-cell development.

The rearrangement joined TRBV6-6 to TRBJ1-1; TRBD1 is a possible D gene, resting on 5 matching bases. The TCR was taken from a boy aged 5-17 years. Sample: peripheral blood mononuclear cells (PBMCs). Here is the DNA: TGTGCCAGCACCCCCGACAGGAACACTGAAGCTTTCTTT. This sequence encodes CASTPDRNTEAFF.